A selection of T cell receptor beta chains follows, all from one sample in a study of blood T cell repertoires in COVID-19. The protocol was immunoSEQ multiplex PCR, while the TCRdb copy is restricted to in-frame clones and leaves out a portion. The data show about 24,000 clones, roughly 80% seen once. The sample comprised peripheral blood. The receptors were gathered from a human donor in a cohort sampled during active COVID-19. The conserved cysteine and the conserved F or W are not part of the CDR3 here. Fields, in order: D gene, J gene, V gene, CDR3 length, CDR3 protein. D genes are given only for firm matches.

TRBD1 | TRBJ2-1 | TRBV24-1 | 14 | ATSHRGQRTYNEQF
- | TRBJ2-7 | TRBV12-3/TRBV12-4 | 11 | ASSLSTIYEQY
- | TRBJ2-3 | TRBV28 | 12 | ASSFLSGTDTQY
TRBD1 | TRBJ2-7 | TRBV10-3 | 11 | AISPRGQDEQY
- | TRBJ1-1 | TRBV19 | 12 | ASTWGRGNTEAF
- | TRBJ2-1 | TRBV6-4 | 13 | ASSDAAGPGYEQF
TRBD2 | TRBJ2-2 | TRBV7-2 | 13 | ASKETSGDTGELF
TRBD1 | TRBJ2-3 | TRBV9 | 13 | ASSVGTGGTDTQY
TRBD1 | TRBJ2-1 | TRBV24-1 | 16 | ATSDPKEDRGQYNEQF
TRBD1 | TRBJ1-2 | TRBV18 | 14 | ASSPGTGGTNYGYT
TRBD1 | TRBJ2-1 | TRBV5-4 | 10 | ASSFLDRGRL
- | TRBJ1-1 | TRBV7-3 | 13 | ASSLTSGVVTEAF
- | TRBJ2-1 | TRBV24-1 | 14 | ATSDLQIGSGNEQF
TRBD1 | TRBJ2-2 | TRBV6-4 | 14 | ASSRQGRVNTGELF
TRBD1 | TRBJ1-3 | TRBV27 | 15 | ASSPWTGGLGGNTIY
TRBD1 | TRBJ2-7 | TRBV19 | 13 | ASSPTGGLPYEQY
- | TRBJ1-5 | TRBV30 | 11 | AWSVRDNQPQH
TRBD1 | TRBJ1-4 | TRBV11-2 | 13 | ASSLEKTGAEKLF
- | TRBJ2-1 | TRBV24-1 | 10 | ATSAGDNEQF
- | TRBJ2-1 | TRBV2 | 13 | ASSVAESPHNEQF
TRBD2 | TRBJ2-1 | TRBV14 | 15 | ASSQVPREVIWDEQF
- | TRBJ2-1 | TRBV4-1 | 15 | ASSQGNALRSYNEQF
- | TRBJ2-3 | TRBV18 | 13 | ASSPDYLSTDTQY
- | TRBJ2-7 | TRBV5-1 | 12 | ASSLEGVPYEQY
TRBD2 | TRBJ2-1 | TRBV10-3 | 10 | ATRGGSDEQF
- | TRBJ2-1 | TRBV1 | 14 | TSSQEAGVFYNEQF
TRBD2 | TRBJ2-7 | TRBV7-2 | 14 | ASSLSTGLAEYEQY
- | TRBJ1-4 | TRBV18 | 12 | ASSPGATNEKLF
- | TRBJ2-7 | TRBV15 | 11 | ATSITAAYEQY
TRBD1 | TRBJ1-6 | TRBV5-1 | 13 | ASSLAGGNNSPLH
- | TRBJ2-5 | TRBV4-2 | 14 | ASSQGTGLLQETQY
TRBD2 | TRBJ2-3 | TRBV4-1 | 14 | ASSQRLAGVTDTQY
TRBD2 | TRBJ2-5 | TRBV7-3 | 13 | ASSPGLAAAETQY
TRBD2 | TRBJ2-1 | TRBV28 | 10 | ASTPAGGEQF
- | TRBJ2-1 | TRBV30 | 13 | AWTSDISLNNEQF
- | TRBJ2-7 | TRBV2 | 12 | ASKPLVRGNEQY
TRBD1 | TRBJ1-3 | TRBV7-8 | 14 | ASSLVGQGGGNTIY
TRBD2 | TRBJ2-3 | TRBV9 | 14 | ASSVELAGDTDTQY
TRBD2 | TRBJ2-1 | TRBV7-9 | 17 | ASGSLQGLAGGTYNEQF
TRBD1 | TRBJ2-7 | TRBV28 | 11 | ASSSGQGYEQY
- | TRBJ1-5 | TRBV9 | 12 | ASSVGQGNQPQH
TRBD2 | TRBJ2-7 | TRBV4-3 | 15 | ASSQVLAGGPSYEQY
- | TRBJ2-7 | TRBV11-3 | 13 | ASSLAGSVGYEQY
TRBD2 | TRBJ2-5 | TRBV19 | 15 | ASSIGLAGLTQETQY
- | TRBJ2-5 | TRBV28 | 10 | ASREGVETQY
TRBD2 | TRBJ2-3 | TRBV5-1 | 14 | ASSFRLAGGRDTQY
TRBD2 | TRBJ2-5 | TRBV7-2 | 14 | ASSSPGLAGRETQY
TRBD2 | TRBJ2-1 | TRBV5-1 | 14 | ASSLGTSGGPTEQF
TRBD1 | TRBJ1-2 | TRBV6-5 | 12 | ASSMTGEVSGYT
TRBD2 | TRBJ2-7 | TRBV30 | 14 | AWSPISGGAFYEQY
TRBD1 | TRBJ2-7 | TRBV10-2 | 13 | ASKGLGQGAYEQY
- | TRBJ2-5 | TRBV24-1 | 15 | ATSDLKRGGDQETQY
- | TRBJ2-4 | TRBV19 | 10 | ASSIGGHIQY
TRBD2 | TRBJ2-5 | TRBV24-1 | 15 | ATSDAGVGIAQETQY
- | TRBJ1-1 | TRBV15 | 13 | ATSTSAGRDTEAF